The following is a T cell receptor (beta chain) sequence with its context. The target antigen is unknown. Other DNA sequences in the same sample also yield this CDR3. Sequencing used immunoSEQ multiplex PCR; TCRdb keeps in-frame clones, though not all of them. The profile shows some 2,100,000 clones, nearly 97% of them singletons. The V and J ends lost 5 bases and 1 base respectively, with 12 bases between them. There are 14 residues in the CDR3. CDR1 and CDR2 from the germline V gene are SGHNT and YYREEE (reference sequence). These data are taken from a study of shared clonotypes between healthy human individuals. Study-level results: The low donor count limited represented genetic and exposure-history diversity.

The TCR was taken from a man aged 18 to 30 in good health. The chain carries TRBV5-4 and TRBJ2-5; possibly TRBD2 for D (7 bases). The source material was naive CD4+ T cells sorted from blood. Subset reported: CD45RA+ positively selected. The CDR3 loop reads CASSRGGFQETQYF. The DNA of the CDR3 is TGTGCCAGCAGTAGGGGGGGCTTCCAAGAGACCCAGTACTTC.